The rows below give T cell receptor beta chains drawn from one sample of a study of CD4 and CD8 cells across lung adenocarcinoma regions. TCRdb processed the PCR reads anew with MiXCR; each CDR3 protein has one entry. The table includes some 10,000 distinct CDR3 sequences, 40% to 55% detected once. The sequenced sample was CD4+ T cells from the margin of a lung tumor. These receptors were collected from a male donor with lung adenocarcinoma. The CD4 and CD8 labels of this study may be unreliable. The CDR3 runs from the conserved cysteine through the conserved F or W. The D gene is left open where the match is weak. Not all rows give a size; the values are once, few, many and, for expanded clones, a class.

>few|TRBJ1-6|TRBV4-1|TRBD1
TGCGCCAGCAGCCAAGATCCCCCAGGGGGATCTAATTCACCCCTCCACTTT
CASSQDPPGGSNSPLHF
>-|TRBJ1-2|TRBV6-5|-
TGTGCCAGCAGTTACGGGCGTAACTATGGCTACACCTTC
CASSYGRNYGYTF
>-|TRBJ2-7|TRBV7-2|-
TGTGCCAGCAGCCTGTTGAAACACGCTTCCTACGAGCAGTACTTC
CASSLLKHASYEQYF
>many|TRBJ2-3|TRBV7-3|-
TGTGCCAGCAGCTTAGATGGGACTAGCACAGATACGCAGTATTTT
CASSLDGTSTDTQYF
>-|TRBJ2-1|TRBV6-1|-
TGTGCCAGCAGGGATCGGGACAATGAGCAGTTCTTC
CASRDRDNEQFF
>-|TRBJ2-1|TRBV7-6|TRBD2
TGTGCCAGCAGCTTGCGAACTAGCGGGGGCAATGAGCAGTTCTTC
CASSLRTSGGNEQFF
>once|TRBJ2-3|TRBV6-1|-
TGTGCCAGCAGTGACGGACTGGGAGCCAAAGATATGCAGTATTTT
CASSDGLGAKDMQYF
>few|TRBJ2-1|TRBV6-1|-
TGTGCCAGCAGCGCCCACATAAGGGATGAGCAGTTCTTC
CASSAHIRDEQFF
>few|TRBJ2-5|TRBV4-3|-
TGCGCCAGCAGCCAAGACATAGTGGGGGAGACCCAGTACTTC
CASSQDIVGETQYF
>few|TRBJ2-1|TRBV27|-
TGTGCCAGCAGTTTATTAAATGAGCAGTTCTTC
CASSLLNEQFF
>-|TRBJ2-4|TRBV6-1|TRBD2
TGTGCCAGGGGTGAGGGGAGCGGGGGCCCAGAGACGCAGTACTTC
CARGEGSGGPETQYF
>many|TRBJ2-7|TRBV27|-
TGTGCCAGCAGTTTGGGCACCCCCTACGAGCAGTACTTC
CASSLGTPYEQYF
>-|TRBJ2-1|TRBV10-3|-
TGTGGCCGCGTCGCGGGACAGTGGGCCAGAAACACTCAGTACTTT
CGRVAGQWARNTQYF
>many|TRBJ1-5|TRBV6-5|TRBD1
TGTGCCAGCAGTTCGAACAACAGGGGGAGCGGCAATCAGCCCCAGCATTTT
CASSSNNRGSGNQPQHF
>-|TRBJ2-2|TRBV27|-
TGTGCCAGTTTTGGCCAGGCCGCGAGCACCGATGCGCTGTATTTT
CASFGQAASTDALYF
>-|TRBJ2-3|TRBV6-1|TRBD2
TGTGCCAGCAGGACTAGCGGCACAGATACGCAGTATTTT
CASRTSGTDTQYF
>few|TRBJ1-5|TRBV6-1|-
TGTGCCAGCAGTGAACAGGGAGCCTGGCAGCCCCAGCATTTT
CASSEQGAWQPQHF
>few|TRBJ2-5|TRBV5-1|TRBD1
TGCGCCAGCAGCTTGAAACAGGGGACGGAGACCCAGTACTTC
CASSLKQGTETQYF